The present TCR beta chain was sequenced within a study of T cells after posttransplantation cyclophosphamide (dated by TCRdb to the mid-2010s). The study in broad terms: T cell repertoire reconstitution was tracked by TRB sequencing after myeloablative bone marrow transplantation in which posttransplantation cyclophosphamide was used as GVHD prophylaxis. Samples from about 37 PTCy-treated patients and approximately 16 related bone marrow donors of those patients were subjected to antigen receptor sequencing. Blood from every one of the 30 to 40 PTCy patients who had 1-year posttransplant specimens underwent TRB sequencing. In 3 patients, up to roughly 3 additional blood samples taken between 2 and 5.2 years after transplant also underwent TRB sequencing, as did pretransplant blood from 4 patients. TRA and TRB clonality were tightly correlated in about ten samples, so subsequent TCR analyses focused on TRB only. Public TRB sequences were queried against a database of over 3,000 sequences associated with responses to pathogens, tumor antigens, self-antigens and alloantigens.

The PTCy-treated patients were drawn from a prospective, multi-institutional clinical trial. Mononuclear cells from peripheral blood and bone marrow were separated by Ficoll-Hypaque density centrifugation and then cryopreserved. Comment on this clone: No antigen is known for it. Qualities for individual bases were not recorded, and no much larger clone is one base off.

Genomic DNA was used for TRB sequencing, which was performed with the immunoSEQ assay at survey resolution or with the hsTCRB kit. The authors processed their data as follows. Initial read processing used immunoSEQ software, and repertoire analyses used the LymphoSeq R package. Clonality was computed as 1 minus normalized Shannon entropy, and a Gini coefficient was also calculated for each TRB dataset. To infer phenotypes in unsorted samples, TRB sequences from sorted subsets of the recipient or donor were mapped onto unsorted samples from the same recipient. Held by TCRdb, this immuneACCESS table contains in-frame sequences only and omits some clones. Under half of the omission traces to an unresolved V gene where checked; the cause of the rest is unknown. V, J and clone size are those of that table, while D and trimming were read from the DNA. The sample records some 52,000 clones, more than 70% of which are singletons. Over 2.5% of the sample lies in the top ten.

Study-wide findings and limitations: The TRB repertoires of T cells infiltrating skin or GI tract showed only limited overlap with the TRB repertoires of T cells in blood. Donor-recipient similarity was low at 1-2 months but rose over the first year, and later blood repertoires were often dominated by donor CD8+ memory clones. Across more than 40 patients, TRB clonality was highly associated with recipient CMV seropositivity and CMV reactivation, and diversity in PTCy patients was similar to diversity in CNI/methotrexate controls.

Per the germline V gene, LGHNA is the CDR1 and YNFKEQ is the CDR2. Reading from cysteine to phenylalanine, the CDR3 counts 15 amino acids. Just CDR3 DNA is preserved here, 45 bases in frame from base 1. V is pruned by 1 base and J by 4 bases, leaving 4 bases of the junction without a gene match. Sequences were obtained from PBMCs. The clonotype comes from a man aged 25-40 years with a blood cancer, CMV-positive, and with a related stem cell donor. The chain employs TRBV4-2 and TRBJ2-1, and 7 junction bases match TRBD1. This receptor has the CDR3 CASSQGQGTYNEQFF. The DNA reads as follows: TGTGCCAGCAGCCAAGGACAGGGAACATACAATGAGCAGTTCTTC.